This TCR beta chain derives from a study of metastatic and nonmetastatic thyroid tumors. TCRdb re-analyzed the PCR reads through MiXCR. The data show 15,000 to 20,000 clones, around 31% seen once. Not a single patient had been given any form of treatment at any point before undergoing thyroid surgery. This clone has a count of ten or more. The V end lost 0 bases, the J end lost 6 bases, and 15 bases lay between the germline ends. Germline CDR1 is WSHSY and CDR2 is SAAADI. The CDR3 is 16 residues long. The V call is TRBV10-2, the J call TRBJ2-1; D is possibly TRBD1 or TRBD2 (5 bases each). The sample taken for sequencing was tumor tissue. The clonotype originates from a male donor with papillary thyroid cancer or a benign thyroid nodule (not recorded which). Some clones in this sample may be carry-over from other donors' samples. The CDR3 loop reads CASSESSLRDLNEQFF. The CDR3 DNA reads as TGCGCCAGCAGTGAGTCCTCACTCAGGGACCTCAATGAGCAGTTCTTC.